The 14 T cell receptor gamma chains given below trace back to one sample, sequenced in a study of Vδ1+ human thymocytes. Antigens for these TCRs are unknown. Regarding the study as a whole: Highly polyclonal TRG and TRD repertoires with Gaussian CDR3 length distributions appeared in thymus.

Sequences come from RNA converted to cDNA by reverse transcription. CDR3 amplicons came from multiplex PCR with pooled V-gene forward and constant-region reverse primers. TCRdb called clones anew from the multiplex PCR reads with CATT. The sample holds about 36,000 gamma-chain clones, just over 20% seen once. Material for sequencing was Vdelta1+ gamma-delta thymocytes from the thymus. As for subset: FACS-sorted CD3+ TCRalphabeta- TCRVdelta1+ TCRVdelta2- thymocytes. These receptors were collected from a girl in the first two years of life who had congenital heart surgery.

The table lists this clone with a few counts. The chain combines TRGV4 with TRGJ1 or TRGJ2. J lost 10 bases, V lost 5 bases, and 8 bases had no gene match. The CDR3 spans 11 residues. Germline CDR1 reads EGSTGY; CDR2 reads YDSYTSSV. The DNA of the CDR3 is TGTGCCACCTGGGGCCTCGTAAAGAAACTCTTT. As protein: CATWGLVKKLF.

The chain joins TRGV3 to TRGJ1 or TRGJ2. The CDR3 is 12 residues long. V was clipped by 1 base and J by 12 bases; unmatched bases: 9. Germline CDR1 VTNTFY, CDR2 YDVSTARD (reference sequence). CDR3 coding DNA: TGTGCCACCTGGGACAGCTCCCTCCGGAAACTCTTT. Its protein product is CATWDSSLRKLF.

This clone was seen more than once but under ten times. This sample also contains other DNA sequences that code for the same CDR3. This chain links TRGV2 with TRGJ1 or TRGJ2. The germline gives CDR1 EGSNGY, CDR2 YDSYNSKV. Germline trimming cut 0 bases from V and 3 bases from J; bases unmatched to any gene: 5. The CDR3 has 14 amino acids. CDR3 residues: CATWDGPSYYKKLF. Written as DNA, the CDR3 is TGTGCCACCTGGGACGGGCCAAGTTATTATAAGAAACTCTTT.

The table lists this clone with a few counts. The same CDR3 is also encoded by other DNA sequences in this sample. The chain links TRGV9 to TRGJP2. CDR3 length: 15 amino acids. Per germline, CDR1 GITISATS and CDR2 ISYDGTV (reference sequence). V dropped 0 bases and J dropped 0; count of bases not matched to a gene: 1. This CDR3 is CALWEVHSSDWIKTF. The CDR3, as DNA: TGTGCCTTGTGGGAGGTGCATAGTAGTGATTGGATCAAGACGTTT.

This clone was recorded a few times. The gene calls are TRGV4 and TRGJ1 or TRGJ2. This CDR3 comprises 13 residues. The junction had 5 bases not matched to a gene; V was cut back by 4 bases and J by 2 bases. Germline V gives CDR1 EGSTGY, CDR2 YDSYTSSV. CDR3 amino acids: CATWEGDYYKKLF. The CDR3 DNA follows: TGTGCCACCTGGGAGGGAGATTATTATAAGAAACTCTTT.

The rearrangement uses TRGV4 and TRGJ1 or TRGJ2. CDR1 is EGSTGY, CDR2 YDSYTSSV, per germline. This CDR3 contains 12 residues. The V segment lost 0 bases and the J segment 14 bases; nucleotides outside the gene matches: 10. The CDR3 bases are TGTGCCACCTGGGATGGGCCGTACCAGGAACTCTTT. Translation gives CATWDGPYQELF.

In this sample, this clone turned up a few times. The chain couples TRGV3 to TRGJ1 or TRGJ2. CDR3 length equals 12 residues. Trimming took 2 bases from V and 7 from J; bases not matched to a gene: 5. CDR1 is VTNTFY and CDR2 is YDVSTARD in the germline V gene (reference sequence). The CDR3: CATWDIGYKKLF. The CDR3 DNA sequence: TGTGCCACCTGGGACATAGGGTATAAGAAACTCTTT.

In its sample, this clone was seen a few times. The identical CDR3 is also encoded by other nucleotide sequences in the sample. V gene TRGV9 combines with J gene TRGJ1 or TRGJ2. With V trimmed by 1 base and J by 4 bases, 4 bases remained unmatched. Per the germline V gene, CDR1 is GITISATS and CDR2 is ISYDGTV (reference sequence). The CDR3 runs to 13 residues. The DNA for the CDR3 is TGTGCCTTGTGGGAGGTCCTCTATTATAAGAAACTCTTT. It translates to CALWEVLYYKKLF.

This clone has just a few counts. The chain carries TRGV3 and TRGJ1 or TRGJ2. The CDR3 has 16 residues. Germline CDR1 is VTNTFY and CDR2 is YDVSTARD (reference sequence). Trimming at V came to 1 base and at J to 4 bases, leaving 13 bases not matched to a gene. CDR3 in amino acids: CATWDRLGQPYYKKLF. As DNA, the CDR3 is TGTGCCACCTGGGACAGACTGGGACAGCCCTATTATAAGAAACTCTTT.

Only a few counts were recorded for this clone. The sample has other DNA sequences that encode this CDR3 too. V usage is TRGV4 and J usage is TRGJ1 or TRGJ2. V was clipped by 0 bases and J by 1 base; unmatched bases: 6. This CDR3 is built from 15 residues. The germline CDR1 and CDR2 sequences are EGSTGY and YDSYTSSV. CDR3 amino acids: CATWDGPLNYYKKLF. The CDR3 DNA is TGTGCCACCTGGGATGGGCCCCTTAATTATTATAAGAAACTCTTT.

The rearrangement uses TRGV8 and TRGJ1 or TRGJ2. This CDR3 is 12 amino acids long. V lost 2 bases and J lost 12; bases outside the gene matches: 10. Germline V gene sequence: CDR1 VENAVY, CDR2 YDSYNSRV. The CDR3 spells CATWDTLHRKLF. In DNA, the CDR3 is TGTGCCACCTGGGATACGCTACATAGGAAACTCTTT.

This clone was seen a few times. At the DNA level, this CDR3 is encoded by other sequences in the same sample as well. V gene TRGV8 combines with J gene TRGJ1 or TRGJ2. The junction had 4 bases not matched to a gene; V was cut back by 4 bases and J by 4 bases. The CDR3 length is 12 residues. Germline V gives CDR1 VENAVY, CDR2 YDSYNSRV. The CDR3 DNA is TGTGCCACCTGGGACTACTATTATAAGAAACTCTTT. It is translated as CATWDYYYKKLF.

This clone was recorded a few times. The chain links TRGV8 to TRGJ1 or TRGJ2. V was pared by 0 bases and J by 6 bases, with 5 bases of the junction left unmatched. CDR3 length: 13 residues. Germline lookup yields CDR1 VENAVY and CDR2 YDSYNSRV. CDR3 region: CATWDRHIYKKLF. The CDR3 DNA is TGTGCCACCTGGGATAGGCACATTTATAAGAAACTCTTT.

The rearrangement uses TRGV8 and TRGJP2. Losses at the gene ends were 4 bases for V and 15 bases for J; bases not matched to a gene: 14. The germline gives CDR1 VENAVY, CDR2 YDSYNSRV. This CDR3 contains 13 residues. The CDR3 nucleotides are TGTGCCACCTGGGACGGGCGTTGTGTAGTCAAGACGTTT. It specifies CATWDGRCVVKTF.